This T cell receptor (beta chain) was sequenced for a study of T cells after yellow fever vaccination (dated by TCRdb to the late 2010s). A note on the overall study: The SMART-Seq v4 Ultra Low Input RNA kit was used to prepare libraries from fractions with low cell numbers. To follow T-cell clones before and after primary and booster YFV17D yellow fever vaccination, bulk TCR alpha and beta repertoires were sequenced over time. Two healthy male donors, one aged 18 to 29 and one aged 30 to 40 years, made up the cohort. Bulk PBMC replicates and cell subsets were isolated from blood drawn at multiple timepoints before and after both primary and secondary immunization.

This clonotype appeared a few times. Its antigen is not yet known. No much larger clone exists at a distance of one base, and base qualities are not known. Broader findings and caveats from the paper: Compared with the primary T-cell response, the secondary T-cell response was faster but weaker, reaching its peak on day 5 rather than on day 15. Because abundant contaminating clonotypes from the bulk population could be contained in FACS-sorted repertoires, computational filtering was required. After the booster, most clones that had expanded after primary vaccination were detected again (around 96% of CD4 and 88% of CD8), suggesting broad maintenance of memory. A small share of clonotypes occurred in both CD4 and CD8 compartments, likely arising from convergent recombination. Because the study included only a couple of donors, the extent to which the findings can be generalized is limited.

The V end loses 3 bases and the J end loses 5 bases, and a stretch of 5 bases separates them. From the germline V gene, CDR1 is MGHDK and CDR2 is SYGVNS. Its CDR3 holds 11 amino acids, cysteine through phenylalanine. Here the CDR3 DNA is all that survives: 33 bases in frame from base 1. Sequencing was performed on an Illumina NovaSeq 6000. TCR cDNA was synthesized by 5'RACE template switching, through which a universal primer site and unique molecular identifiers were introduced. cDNA synthesis was primed from both the TCR alpha and TCR beta constant segments. Library amplification used two PCR steps, and the second PCR step added sample barcodes and sequencing adapters. Sequencing of libraries was done on Illumina HiSeq 2500 (2x100 bp) or NovaSeq (2x150 bp). The original pipeline was this. MIGEC was used to demultiplex reads and collapse the reads into UMI consensus sequences, and MiXCR was used for V(D)J alignment. Clonotypes responding to the vaccine were identified with edgeR on replicate PBMC samples, with the criteria of FDR below 0.01 and a log2 fold change above 5 up to day 15. Each bulk clonotype received a CD4 or CD8 identity based on whether the sequenced CD4 or CD8 repertoire contained that clonotype at higher abundance. The public reads were quality trimmed at Q25 with fastp and then assembled into clones with MiXCR by TCRdb, keeping productive beta chains. When rows share a CDR3 protein, they turn into one entry using the most common DNA and genes. Clone size and V and J calls follow TCRdb, not the original study. In all, the sample holds 120,000 or so distinct CDR3 sequences, and roughly 15% of those were seen once. Of the sample, roughly 45% falls within the top ten clones.

In light of the paper, this sample's treatment or condition label describes: live attenuated yellow fever vaccine strain. A standard Ficoll-Paque protocol was used to isolate PBMCs from peripheral blood. CD4 and CD8 T-cell fractions were isolated with Dynabeads CD4 and CD8 positive selection kits. TriZol was used to extract RNA from bulk PBMCs, CD4 and CD8 fractions, and dextramer-positive and dextramer-negative fractions. This clonotype was obtained from a young man who received the YFV17D yellow fever vaccine. Source: CD8+ T cells sorted from PBMCs, taken 5 days after the yellow fever booster vaccination. Rearrangement joined TRBV25-1 to TRBJ2-7; no D gene is confidently identified. The DNA sequence is TGTGCCAGCAGTGAGGGCAACGAGCAGTACTTC. The resulting protein is CASSEGNEQYF.